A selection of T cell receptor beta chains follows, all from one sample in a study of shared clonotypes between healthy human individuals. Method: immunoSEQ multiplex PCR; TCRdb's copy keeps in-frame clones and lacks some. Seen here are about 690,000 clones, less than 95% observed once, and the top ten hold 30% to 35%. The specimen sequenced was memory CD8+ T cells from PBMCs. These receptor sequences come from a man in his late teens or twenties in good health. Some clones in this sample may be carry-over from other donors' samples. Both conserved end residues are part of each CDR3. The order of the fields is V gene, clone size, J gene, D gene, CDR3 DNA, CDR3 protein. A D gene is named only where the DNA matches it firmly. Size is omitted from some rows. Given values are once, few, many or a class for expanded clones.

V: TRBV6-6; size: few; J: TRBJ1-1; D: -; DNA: TGTGCCAGCAGTTACTTGACCAGAGGGGACACTGAAGCTTTCTTT; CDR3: CASSYLTRGDTEAFF
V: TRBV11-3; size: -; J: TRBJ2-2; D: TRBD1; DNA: TGTGCCAGCAGCTTAGAAACAGGGGGCCTCGACACCGGGGAGCTGTTTTTT; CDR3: CASSLETGGLDTGELFF
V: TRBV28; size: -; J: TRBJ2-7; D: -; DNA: TGTGCCAGCAGTTTAGTGACGGGTCGCTCCTACGAGCAGTACTTC; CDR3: CASSLVTGRSYEQYF
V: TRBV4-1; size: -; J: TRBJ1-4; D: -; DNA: TGCGCCAGCACCCGGGCGGGGCAGGGAGCGACTAATGAAAAACTGTTTTTT; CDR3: CASTRAGQGATNEKLFF
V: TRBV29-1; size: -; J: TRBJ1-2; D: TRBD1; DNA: TGCAGCGTTGATGGGTCGGCAGGGGGTCCCACTTATGGCTACACCTTC; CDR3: CSVDGSAGGPTYGYTF
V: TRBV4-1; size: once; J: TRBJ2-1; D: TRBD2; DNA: TGCGCCAGCAGCCAGTCCCCGGGACTAGCGGCCCCTCTCGCCTACAATGAGCAGTTCTTC; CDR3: CASSQSPGLAAPLAYNEQFF
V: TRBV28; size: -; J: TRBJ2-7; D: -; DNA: TGTGCCACCGAGGGGGTGGGACTCCCCTACGAGCAGTACTTC; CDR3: CATEGVGLPYEQYF
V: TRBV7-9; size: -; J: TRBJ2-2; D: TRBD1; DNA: TGTGCCAGCAGCGACCTAAGACAGGGCGGAGAGACCGGGGAGCTGTTTTTT; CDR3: CASSDLRQGGETGELFF
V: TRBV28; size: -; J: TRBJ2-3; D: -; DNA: TGTGCCAGCAGGGATACAGGGTACACAGATACGCAGTATTTT; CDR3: CASRDTGYTDTQYF
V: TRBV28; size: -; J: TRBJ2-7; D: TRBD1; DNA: TGTGCCAGCAGGAGACAGGGTCCCTCCTACGAGCAGTACTTC; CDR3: CASRRQGPSYEQYF
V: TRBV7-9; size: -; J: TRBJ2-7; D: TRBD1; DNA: TGTGCCAGCACCTCCCAGGACAGGCCCTACGAGCAGTACTTC; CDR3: CASTSQDRPYEQYF
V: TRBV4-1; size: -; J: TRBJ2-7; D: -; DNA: TGCGCCAGCAGCCAAGTCGACGGATACGAGCAGTACTTC; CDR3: CASSQVDGYEQYF
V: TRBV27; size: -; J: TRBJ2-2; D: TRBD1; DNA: TGTGCCAGCAGCCCATCGACAGGGGAGTATACCGGGGAGCTGTTTTTT; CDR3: CASSPSTGEYTGELFF
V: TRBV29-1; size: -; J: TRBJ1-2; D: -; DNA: TGCAGCGTTGAAGATGGGGGCGTTGGAGGCCGGTACTATGGCTACACCTTC; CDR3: CSVEDGGVGGRYYGYTF
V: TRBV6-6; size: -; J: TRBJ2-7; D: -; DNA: TGTGCCAGCAGTCACGCCTTAACGACGGACTCCTACGAGCAGTACTTC; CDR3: CASSHALTTDSYEQYF
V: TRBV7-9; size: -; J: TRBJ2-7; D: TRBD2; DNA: TGTGCCAGCAGCCGGGGGGTGTACGAGCAGTACTTC; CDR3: CASSRGVYEQYF
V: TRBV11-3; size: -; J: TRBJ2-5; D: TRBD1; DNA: TGTGCCAGCAGCTCCCGCCAATCGACAGGGGGCGTAGAGACCCAGTACTTC; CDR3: CASSSRQSTGGVETQYF
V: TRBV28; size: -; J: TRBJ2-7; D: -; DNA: TGTGCCAGCAGCCCAAGGGACTACGAGCAGTACTTC; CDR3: CASSPRDYEQYF
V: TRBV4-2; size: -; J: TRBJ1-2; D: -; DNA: TGTGCCAGCAGCCACCGCGGCGGGGGCCGTGGCTACACCTTC; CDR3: CASSHRGGGRGYTF
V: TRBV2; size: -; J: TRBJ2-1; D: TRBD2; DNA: TGTGCCAGCAGTGCGATAGCGGGAGTTGATAATGAGCAGTTCTTC; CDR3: CASSAIAGVDNEQFF
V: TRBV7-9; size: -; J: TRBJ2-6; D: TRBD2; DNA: TGTGCCAGCAGCTCGGGACTAGCGAGCTCTGGGGCCAACGTCCTGACTTTC; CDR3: CASSSGLASSGANVLTF
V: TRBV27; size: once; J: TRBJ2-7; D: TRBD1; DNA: TGTGCCAGCAGTTGGGGACAGCTCCCTAGGGTGGAACTGTACTTC; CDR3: CASSWGQLPRVELYF
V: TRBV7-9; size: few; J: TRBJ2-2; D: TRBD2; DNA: TGTGCCAGCAGCTTAGGTCTAGCGGGAGGACCCGCCGGGGAGCTGTTTTTT; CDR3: CASSLGLAGGPAGELFF
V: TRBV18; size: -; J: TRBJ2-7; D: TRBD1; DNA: TGTGCCAGCTCACCCCCCCCCGGGACAGGTTTGGGCGAGCAGTACTTC; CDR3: CASSPPPGTGLGEQYF
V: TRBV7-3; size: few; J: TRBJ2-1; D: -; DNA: TGTGCCAGCAGCTTAAACAATGAGCAGTTCTTC; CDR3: CASSLNNEQFF
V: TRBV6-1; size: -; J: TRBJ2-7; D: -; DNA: TGTGCCAGCAGTGAAGCTAGAAAGGGGTCGATCTCCTACGAGCAGTACTTC; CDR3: CASSEARKGSISYEQYF
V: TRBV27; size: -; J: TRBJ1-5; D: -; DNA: TGTGCCAGCTCCCTTGGGGTGTATCAGCCCCAGCATTTT; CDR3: CASSLGVYQPQHF
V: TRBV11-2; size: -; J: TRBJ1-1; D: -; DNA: TGTGCCAGCAGCCAGGGACGGAACACTGAAGCTTTCTTT; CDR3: CASSQGRNTEAFF
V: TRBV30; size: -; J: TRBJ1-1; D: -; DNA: TGTGCCTGGAGGACGGCAGGGTCGAACACTGAAGCTTTCTTT; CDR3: CAWRTAGSNTEAFF
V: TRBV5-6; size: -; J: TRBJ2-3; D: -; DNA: TGTGCCAGCAGCTTGGAAGGTTTTAGCACAGATACGCAGTATTTT; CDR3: CASSLEGFSTDTQYF
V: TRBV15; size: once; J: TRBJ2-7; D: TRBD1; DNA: TGTGCCACCAGCAGAGGGGACAGCTCCTACGAGCAGTACTTC; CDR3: CATSRGDSSYEQYF
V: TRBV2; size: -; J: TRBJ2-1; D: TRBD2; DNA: TGTGCCAGAGAGACGGGACTAGGTGACCGCGGTGAGCAGTTCTTC; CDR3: CARETGLGDRGEQFF
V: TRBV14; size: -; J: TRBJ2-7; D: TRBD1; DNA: TGTGCCAGCAGCCAAGAACATTGGGACAGTACCTACGAGCAGTACTTC; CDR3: CASSQEHWDSTYEQYF
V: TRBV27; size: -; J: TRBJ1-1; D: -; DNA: TGTGCCAGCAGTTTATCTCGAGAGGGGGGCACTGAAGCTTTCTTT; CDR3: CASSLSREGGTEAFF
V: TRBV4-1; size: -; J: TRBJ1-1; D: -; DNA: TGCGCCAGCAGCCCACAAATCAATGGGGCTGAAGCTTTCTTT; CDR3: CASSPQINGAEAFF
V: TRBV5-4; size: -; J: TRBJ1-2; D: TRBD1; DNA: TGTGCCAGCAGCCCCGGGACAGGGCTGCATGGCTACACCTTC; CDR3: CASSPGTGLHGYTF
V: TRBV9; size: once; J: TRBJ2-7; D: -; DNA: TGTGCCAGCAGCGTAGGTAACAGTTTATCCTACGAGCAGTACTTC; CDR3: CASSVGNSLSYEQYF
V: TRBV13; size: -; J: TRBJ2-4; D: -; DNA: TGTGCCAGCAGCGCCAGGGACGGCTCTAACCGGGGAAACATTCAGTACTTC; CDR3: CASSARDGSNRGNIQYF
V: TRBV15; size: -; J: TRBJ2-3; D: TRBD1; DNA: TGTGCCACCAGCAGAGATCTCCGGACAGGGGCTGATACGCAGTATTTT; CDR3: CATSRDLRTGADTQYF